The 26 T cell receptor beta chains below were found in one sample sequenced in a study of blood T cell repertoires in COVID-19. Libraries were prepared by immunoSEQ multiplex PCR; TCRdb keeps only in-frame clonotypes and omits some of them. The sample shows 100,000 to 150,000 clones, 75% to 90% of them seen only once. Sequenced: peripheral blood. The receptors shown here come from a man aged 50-60 years with active or convalescent COVID-19.

This rearrangement joins TRBV11-2 to TRBJ1-5; no firm D call. CDR1 SGHAT and CDR2 FQNNGV come from the germline V gene. V lost 0 bases, J lost 2 bases, and 8 bases lay in between. The CDR3 spans 15 residues. The DNA of the CDR3 is TGTGCCAGCAGCTTAGATATGGCGGGCAATCAGCCCCAGCATTTT. Its translation is CASSLDMAGNQPQHF.

V is TRBV5-1 and J is TRBJ2-1, with 9 positions matching TRBD1. Germline loops: CDR1 SGHRS, CDR2 YFSETQ. There are 15 residues in the CDR3. Germline trimming cut 3 bases from V and 2 bases from J; bases unmatched to any gene: 3. In DNA form, the CDR3 reads TGCGCCAGCAGCTCCGGACAGGGGCCCTACAATGAGCAGTTCTTC. It yields the protein CASSSGQGPYNEQFF.

J is TRBJ2-7 and V is TRBV5-5; 8 nucleotides align to TRBD1. Trimming cost V 2 bases and J 4 bases; bases outside gene matches: 8. CDR3 size: 15 residues. Looked up from germline, CDR1 is SGHKS and CDR2 is YYEKEE (reference sequence). CDR3 residues: CASSFTGGLLYEQYF. CDR3 nucleotides: TGTGCCAGCAGCTTTACAGGGGGGCTACTGTACGAGCAGTACTTC.

The chain links TRBV14 to TRBJ1-2, with 8 bases identical to TRBD1. The CDR3 is made up of 16 amino acids. Per germline, CDR1 SGHDN and CDR2 FVKESK. The trim removed 4 bases at V and 0 bases at J, leaving 7 bases unmatched. The CDR3: CASSRPEQGANYGYTF. CDR3 nucleotides: TGTGCCAGCAGCCGTCCGGAACAGGGGGCTAACTATGGCTACACCTTC.

This chain joins TRBV29-1 and TRBJ2-2; 15 nucleotides align to TRBD2. This CDR3 contains 16 residues. J lost 6 bases, V lost 1 base, and 3 bases had no gene match. From germline, CDR1 is SQVTM and CDR2 ANQGSEA. The CDR3 spells CSVEVGLAGGAGELFF. The CDR3 coding sequence is TGCAGCGTTGAAGTAGGACTAGCGGGAGGGGCCGGGGAGCTGTTTTTT.

The rearrangement joins TRBV7-2 to TRBJ1-4; D is perhaps TRBD1 (6 bases). V was pared by 5 bases and J by 13 bases, with 11 bases between. Germline-derived CDR1 and CDR2 are SGHTA and FQGNSA. The CDR3 length is 11 residues. The CDR3 nucleotides are TGTGCCAGCAGCAATCAACAGGGACTGTTTTTT. The encoded protein is CASSNQQGLFF.

The chain recombines TRBV6-4 with TRBJ1-2; D not resolved. The CDR3 is 12 residues long. V was shortened by 2 bases and J by 7 bases, with 8 bases between the two germline ends. Germline V gene data show CDR1 as MRHNA and CDR2 as SNTAGT. The CDR3 DNA sequence: TGTGCCAGCAGTGACCCCAAGCGTGGCTACACCTTC. Its translation is CASSDPKRGYTF.

This chain connects TRBV24-1 to TRBJ2-1; TRBD2 matches 7 bases. Losses at the gene ends were 3 bases for V and 7 bases for J; bases not matched to a gene: 8. Germline values: CDR1 KGHDR, CDR2 SFDVKD. The CDR3 is made up of 15 amino acids. CDR3 sequence: CATSDTGLVVNEQFF. The CDR3 bases are TGTGCCACCAGTGATACTGGACTAGTAGTTAATGAGCAGTTCTTC.

The gene calls are TRBV19 and TRBJ1-2, with TRBD1 matching 9 bases. The CDR3 runs to 13 residues. Germline V gives CDR1 LNHDA, CDR2 SQIVND (reference sequence). With V trimmed by 5 bases and J by 3 bases, 1 base remained unmatched. This CDR3 reads CASSRTGDYGYTF. CDR3 DNA sequence: TGTGCCAGTAGTCGGACAGGGGACTATGGCTACACCTTC. The full variable domain, completed using reference TRBV19 and TRBJ1-2, is DGGITQSPKYLFRKEGQNVTLSCEQNLNHDAMYWYRQDPGQGLRLIYYSQIVNDFQKGDIAEGYSVSREKKESFPLTVTSAQKNPTAFYLCASSRTGDYGYTFGSGTRLTVV.

The chain is built from TRBV7-2 and TRBJ1-5, with unresolved D. The CDR3 spans 14 residues. Germline values: CDR1 SGHTA, CDR2 FQGNSA. The V end lost 5 bases, the J end lost 3 bases, and 11 bases lay between the germline ends. CDR3 protein: CASSPGRNNQPQHF. The CDR3 DNA is TGTGCCAGCAGCCCCGGGAGGAACAATCAGCCCCAGCATTTT.

The CDR3 sequence is CASSLAEGLGDTQYF. The CDR3 DNA follows: TGTGCCAGCAGCTTAGCGGAGGGGCTTGGAGATACGCAGTATTTT. The chain uses TRBV7-9 and TRBJ2-3; D may be TRBD2 (6 bases). The CDR3 length is 15 residues. Germline-derived CDR1 and CDR2 are SEHNR and FQNEAQ (reference sequence). The V end lost 0 bases, the J end lost 5 bases, and 12 bases lay between the germline ends.

The rearrangement uses TRBV21-1 and TRBJ2-1; the table assigns TRBD2, which was not confirmed against the DNA. TRBV21-1 is classified as a pseudogene. This CDR3 spans 21 amino acids. CDR3 sequence reads: CASSKAGGTQQQQGSYNEQFF. CDR3 nucleotide sequence: TGTGCCAGCAGCAAAGCCGGCGGGACTCAGCAGCAGCAGGGCTCCTACAATGAGCAGTTCTTC.

The chain joins TRBV11-2 to TRBJ2-5; TRBD1 matches at 8 bases. J gave up 1 base and V 5 bases, and 15 bases lay outside the gene matches. The V gene's germline CDR1 is SGHAT and CDR2 FQNNGV. The CDR3 length is 18 residues. The CDR3 nucleotides are TGTGCCAGCAGCCCTCCGCCCCGACAAGACAGGGGCCAAGAGACCCAGTACTTC. Translated: CASSPPPRQDRGQETQYF. Complete variable domain (other parts from reference TRBV11-2 and TRBJ2-5): EAGVAQSPRYKIIEKRQSVAFWCNPISGHATLYWYQQILGQGPKLLIQFQNNGVVDDSQLPKDRFSAERLKGVDSTLKIQPAKLEDSAVYLCASSPPPRQDRGQETQYFGPGTRLLVL.

The chain employs TRBV24-1 and TRBJ1-2; 10 positions match TRBD1. The CDR3 runs 19 residues. CDR1 is KGHDR, CDR2 SFDVKD, per germline. Trimming at V came to 3 bases and at J to 6 bases, leaving 18 bases not matched to a gene. CDR3 in DNA: TGTGCCACCAGTGATGAAAGACCGGGACAGGGGTTAGCAAGAGATGGCTACACCTTC. Protein product: CATSDERPGQGLARDGYTF.

The count of this clone is one. This chain uses TRBV28 with TRBJ2-5; TRBD2 might be the D (5 bases). This CDR3 contains 15 residues. Trimming left V 2 bases short and J 1 base short, with 11 bases between. Germline CDR1 is MDHEN and CDR2 is SYDVKM. The CDR3 is CASSLRGSRQETQYF. The CDR3 bases are TGTGCCAGCAGTTTAAGAGGGAGCCGCCAAGAGACCCAGTACTTC.

V usage is TRBV28 and J usage is TRBJ1-5; TRBD1 matches 7 bases. Germline CDR1 is MDHEN and CDR2 is SYDVKM. Trimming took 6 bases from V and 11 from J; bases not matched to a gene: 10. This CDR3 has 13 residues. The CDR3 DNA sequence: TGTGCCAGCAGAAGTGGGACAGACTCGTCCCAGCATTTT. This sequence encodes CASRSGTDSSQHF. Looking up the rest from reference TRBV28 and TRBJ1-5 gives the full variable domain: DVKVTQSSRYLVKRTGEKVFLECVQDMDHENMFWYRQDPGLGLRLIYFSYDVKMKEKGDIPEGYSVSREKKERFSLILESASTNQTSMYLCASRSGTDSSQHFGDGTRLSIL.

The chain has TRBV2 and TRBJ2-1; weak D call: TRBD1 (5 bases). Germline values: CDR1 SNHLY, CDR2 FYNNEI. The ends were cut back, 1 base at V and 5 bases at J, with 18 bases in the middle. The CDR3 has 17 residues. CDR3 protein: CASSEEVVRGGNNEQFF. The CDR3 DNA follows: TGTGCCAGCAGTGAAGAGGTAGTAAGGGGTGGAAACAATGAGCAGTTCTTC.

The J gene is TRBJ1-2, the V gene TRBV28, with TRBD1 matching over 8 bases. CDR3 size: 13 residues. The germline V gene has CDR1 MDHEN and CDR2 SYDVKM. The trim removed 7 bases at V and 7 bases at J, leaving 8 bases unmatched. CDR3 loop: CASTRTGTIGYTF. The CDR3 DNA reads as TGTGCCAGCACGCGGACAGGGACGATTGGCTACACCTTC.

The rearrangement joins TRBV9 to TRBJ2-1; D unresolved. The CDR3 has 15 amino acids. Germline CDR1 and CDR2: SGDLS and YYNGEE. The V gene lost 3 bases and the J gene lost 3 bases, with 13 bases spanning the gap. CDR3 DNA sequence: TGTGCCAGCAGCGGTCACGCGGAGCGCTACAATGAGCAGTTCTTC. Translated: CASSGHAERYNEQFF.

This clone was recorded a few times. This rearrangement joins TRBV6-5 to TRBJ2-3, with TRBD1 matching 7 bases. CDR1 and CDR2 from the germline V gene are MNHEY and SVGAGI. This CDR3 comprises 13 residues. Trimming removed 8 bases from V and 2 bases from J; junction bases left unmatched: 4. Written as DNA, the CDR3 is TGTGCCAGCCCGGACAGGCACACAGATACGCAGTATTTT. It is translated as CASPDRHTDTQYF.

The chain uses TRBV19 and TRBJ1-1; D might be TRBD1 (5 bases). Germline lookup yields CDR1 LNHDA and CDR2 SQIVND (reference sequence). Trimming shortened V by 5 bases and J by 1 base, and 11 bases separated the two germline ends. There are 14 residues in the CDR3. The CDR3 region has the DNA TGTGCCAGTAGTCCTAGACAGCCGAACACTGAAGCTTTCTTT. It is translated as CASSPRQPNTEAFF.

V and J are TRBV9 and TRBJ2-2; D might be TRBD2 (5 bases). V was clipped by 3 bases and J by 5 bases, with 17 bases between them. Germline CDR1 reads SGDLS; CDR2 reads YYNGEE. The CDR3 covers 16 residues. CDR3 amino acids: CASSADTPRGTGELFF. The CDR3 nucleotides read TGTGCCAGCAGCGCCGACACTCCGCGAGGGACCGGGGAGCTGTTTTTT.

This clone was seen more than once but under ten times. The genes are TRBV15 and TRBJ1-2, with D possibly matching TRBD1 (5 bases). V shed 9 bases and J shed 0 bases, with 17 bases lying between them. The CDR3 contains 15 residues. Germline assignment: CDR1 LNHNV and CDR2 YYDKDF (reference sequence). CDR3 nucleotide sequence: TGTGCCACTAGGAGGGACCGGGTTACTAACTATGGCTACACCTTC. It encodes CATRRDRVTNYGYTF.

The genes are TRBV9 and TRBJ2-2; 7 nucleotides line up with TRBD2. With V trimmed by 0 bases and J by 6 bases, 2 bases remained unmatched. CDR3 length equals 14 residues. Germline values: CDR1 SGDLS, CDR2 YYNGEE. CDR3 DNA: TGTGCCAGCAGCGTAGACGCGGGAGCCGGGGAGCTGTTTTTT. Its protein is CASSVDAGAGELFF.

The genes are TRBV4-1 and TRBJ1-2, with D perhaps TRBD1 (6 bases). Trimming shortened V by 0 bases and J by 4 bases, and 15 bases separated the two germline ends. Germline V gene lookup returns CDR1 MGHRA and CDR2 YSYEKL. This CDR3 has 16 amino acids. The DNA of the CDR3 is TGCGCCAGCAGCCAAGATTATGGGGGCCGAGTCTATGGCTACACCTTC. It encodes CASSQDYGGRVYGYTF.

The V gene is TRBV5-6, the J gene TRBJ2-7; the D gene is possibly TRBD1 (5 bases). The V gene's germline CDR1 is SGHDT and CDR2 YYEEEE. The ends were cut back, 4 bases at V and 1 base at J, with 6 bases in the middle. There are 12 residues in the CDR3. CDR3 nucleotides: TGTGCCAGCAGCCAGGGATCCTACGAGCAGTACTTC. It encodes CASSQGSYEQYF.